What follows are 18 T cell receptor beta chains derived from one specimen sequenced in a study of breast tumors, draining lymph nodes, adjacent tissues. TCRdb redid the calling of the multiplex PCR reads with MiXCR, one entry per CDR3 protein. The sample consists of about 180,000 distinct CDR3 sequences, about 33% of them appearing once. Breast cancer patients provided tissue from their axillary draining lymph nodes. Sequenced material: axillary lymph node tissue. These receptor sequences come from a female donor with breast cancer. Some clones in this sample may be carry-over from other donors' samples.

This clonotype appeared many times. This chain links TRBV20-1 with TRBJ2-7; possible D gene TRBD2, 5 bases. The V and J ends lost 0 bases and 1 base respectively, with 13 bases between them. The CDR3 is 15 amino acids. Germline values: CDR1 DFQATT, CDR2 SNEGSKA (reference sequence). DNA of the CDR3: TGCAGTGCTAGAGACCTATCCCGGGGATCCTACGAGCAGTACTTC. Its protein is CSARDLSRGSYEQYF.

For this clonotype: A much larger clone lies a single base off, so this may be a read error. This rearrangement joins TRBV20-1 to TRBJ1-2; TRBD1 aligns across 10 bases. This CDR3 spans 15 amino acids. Germline V gene data show CDR1 as DFQATT and CDR2 as SNEGSKA (reference sequence). With V trimmed by 4 bases and J by 4 bases, 9 bases remained unmatched. Here the CDR3 DNA reads TGCAGTGCTACAACGGGACAGGGGATCTCCTATGGCTACACCTTC. Residues: CSATTGQGISYGYTF.

The chain uses TRBV10-2 and TRBJ2-2; 8 bases are a match to TRBD2. Per the germline V gene, CDR1 is WSHSY and CDR2 is SAAADI. This CDR3 has 19 residues. Unmatched junction bases numbered 16, after V lost 4 bases and J lost 3 bases. As DNA, the CDR3 is TGCGCCAGCAGTGCTAGTCCCCCGGGGGGGAGGGCCTACACCGGGGAGCTGTTTTTT. This encodes CASSASPPGGRAYTGELFF.

On this clonotype: A much larger clone differs from this one at a single base, so this may be a read error. The chain combines TRBV5-5 with TRBJ1-4; D is uncertain. V lost 0 bases and J lost 8, with 11 bases in between. The CDR3 has 14 residues. Germline CDR1 and CDR2: SGHKS and YYEKEE (reference sequence). This chain's CDR3 is CASSLASPQEKLFF. The CDR3 DNA follows: TGTGCCAGCAGCTTGGCCAGCCCTCAAGAAAAACTGTTTTTT.

In its sample, this clonotype was seen a few times. One end of the junction fails to match germline, which may point to a read error. V and J are TRBV6-6 and TRBJ2-3; 9 bases match TRBD2. The CDR3 runs 16 residues. CDR1 and CDR2 from the germline V gene are MNHNY and SVGAGI (reference sequence). The chain's CDR3 is CASSHSPGTSIGTQYF. The CDR3 bases are TGTGCCAGCAGTCACTCCCCCGGGACTAGCATCGGTACGCAGTATTTT.

In its sample, this clonotype was seen many times. The CDR3 sequence is CASSARDSLNEQFF. CDR3 nucleotide sequence: TGTGCCAGCAGTGCACGGGACAGCCTCAATGAGCAGTTCTTC. The chain is built from TRBV2 and TRBJ2-1, with TRBD1 matching over 7 bases. Germline lookup yields CDR1 SNHLY and CDR2 FYNNEI. The CDR3 has 14 amino acids. After removal of 4 bases from V and 6 bases from J, the junction contained 6 bases not matched to a gene.

There are many counts of this clonotype. The chain has TRBV6-1 and TRBJ2-2; 7 bases are a match to TRBD2. Looked up from germline, CDR1 is MNHNS and CDR2 is SASEGT. The ends lost 8 bases at V and 3 bases at J; junction bases unmatched: 3. The CDR3 runs 13 residues. The CDR3 DNA is TGTGCCAGCTGGGGGGGGTACACCGGGGAGCTGTTTTTT. Its protein is CASWGGYTGELFF.

This clonotype came up many times. The chain carries TRBV7-2 and TRBJ2-1; D is undetermined. Germline V gene sequence: CDR1 SGHTA, CDR2 FQGNSA. Trimming took off 1 base at V and 5 bases at J, with 15 bases between the two ends. The CDR3 loop spans 16 amino acids. DNA of the CDR3: TGTGCCAGCAGCTTAGAGGCCACCTTGGCCCACAATGAGCAGTTCTTC. Translating it yields CASSLEATLAHNEQFF.

This clonotype has at least ten counts. The chain joins TRBV20-1 to TRBJ2-5; 8 bases are shared with TRBD2. Trimming cost V 6 bases and J 1 base; bases outside gene matches: 10. CDR3 length: 15 amino acids. CDR1 is DFQATT, CDR2 SNEGSKA, per germline (reference sequence). As DNA, the CDR3 is TGCAGTGCCCGCCGGCCGGGGGGGCCCCAAGAGACCCAGTACTTC. As protein: CSARRPGGPQETQYF.

This clonotype showed up many times. The V call is TRBV5-4, the J call TRBJ1-2; D not certain. Germline CDR1 is SGHNT and CDR2 is YYREEE (reference sequence). Trimming removed 4 bases at V and 2 bases at J, with 9 bases between. This CDR3 has 13 residues. As DNA, the CDR3 is TGTGCCAGCAGCCCTACAGCCAACTATGGCTACACCTTC. Its translation is CASSPTANYGYTF.

In its sample, this clonotype was seen many times. The chain uses TRBV30 and TRBJ1-4; tentatively, D is TRBD1 (5 bases). The germline CDR1 and CDR2 sequences are GTSNPN and SVGIG (reference sequence). Trimming removed 0 bases from V and 7 bases from J, with 15 bases in between. The CDR3 totals 15 residues. This CDR3 reads CAWSVLRGGTEKLFF. CDR3 DNA: TGTGCCTGGAGTGTACTACGGGGAGGGACTGAAAAACTGTTTTTT.

The chain joins TRBV7-9 to TRBJ2-1; no firm D call. Trimming took off 3 bases at V and 6 bases at J, with 12 bases between the two ends. CDR1 is SEHNR, CDR2 FQNEAQ, per germline (reference sequence). The CDR3 covers 14 residues. The CDR3 protein is CASSFPGYSNEQFF. The DNA of the CDR3 is TGTGCCAGCAGCTTCCCAGGCTACTCCAATGAGCAGTTCTTC.

The V gene is TRBV14, the J gene TRBJ2-5; D is perhaps TRBD1 or TRBD2 (6 bases each). CDR1 is SGHDN, CDR2 FVKESK, per germline. Trimming pared 0 bases from V and 0 bases from J, leaving 23 bases between. CDR3 length: 20 amino acids. The CDR3 DNA is TGTGCCAGCAGCCAAGAATTCCTGGGGCTCGGGGGCCGTGACCAAGAGACCCAGTACTTC. Translation gives CASSQEFLGLGGRDQETQYF. Combining the CDR3 with reference TRBV14 and TRBJ2-5 gives the whole variable domain EAGVTQFPSHSVIEKGQTVTLRCDPISGHDNLYWYRRVMGKEIKFLLHFVKESKQDESGMPNNRFLAERTGGTYSTLKVQPAELEDSGVYFCASSQEFLGLGGRDQETQYFGPGTRLLVL.

This clonotype appeared many times. The chain joins TRBV19 to TRBJ2-7; TRBD1 matches 9 bases. This CDR3 contains 15 residues. With 6 bases clipped from V and 0 bases from J, the junction kept 6 bases outside the gene matches. CDR1 and CDR2 from the germline V gene are LNHDA and SQIVND (reference sequence). This CDR3 is CASRGTGIGSYEQYF. CDR3 DNA: TGTGCCAGTAGGGGGACAGGGATCGGCTCCTACGAGCAGTACTTC. Full variable domain (remainder filled in from reference TRBV19 and TRBJ2-7): DGGITQSPKYLFRKEGQNVTLSCEQNLNHDAMYWYRQDPGQGLRLIYYSQIVNDFQKGDIAEGYSVSREKKESFPLTVTSAQKNPTAFYLCASRGTGIGSYEQYFGPGTRLTVT.

V and J are TRBV7-9 and TRBJ2-5; the D gene could be TRBD1 or TRBD2 (6 bases each). This CDR3 comprises 17 residues. Between the trimmed V and J ends, which lost 4 bases and 9 bases, there was a span of 27 bases. CDR1 and CDR2 (germline): SEHNR, FQNEAQ (reference sequence). CDR3 residues: CASSWDELTPRGEPQYF. CDR3 sequence (DNA): TGTGCCAGCAGCTGGGACGAATTGACTCCGAGGGGGGAGCCCCAGTACTTC. Full variable domain (outside the CDR3, taken from reference TRBV7-9 and TRBJ2-5): DTGVSQNPRHKITKRGQNVTFRCDPISEHNRLYWYRQTLGQGPEFLTYFQNEAQLEKSRLLSDRFSAERPKGSFSTLEIQRTEQGDSAMYLCASSWDELTPRGEPQYFGPGTRLLVL.

This clonotype was seen at least ten times. The J gene is TRBJ1-2, the V gene TRBV11-2, with a tentative D call TRBD1 (5 bases). Deletions cut 4 bases from V and 7 bases from J, with 7 bases between. The CDR3 spans 11 residues. CDR1 and CDR2 from the germline V gene are SGHAT and FQNNGV. DNA for the CDR3: TGTGCCAGCAGCTCCCAGGGTGGCTACACCTTC. Its translation: CASSSQGGYTF.

This chain uses TRBV12-3 or TRBV12-4 with TRBJ1-1; no definite D call. V lost 4 bases and J 1 base, leaving 7 bases between the germline ends. CDR3 length equals 13 residues. The CDR3 protein is CASSWVRNTEAFF. CDR3 bases: TGTGCCAGCAGTTGGGTAAGGAACACTGAAGCTTTCTTT.

The chain joins TRBV19 to TRBJ1-4, with D uncertain. V gave up 8 bases and J gave up 8 bases, with 15 bases separating them. The germline CDR1 and CDR2 sequences are LNHDA and SQIVND (reference sequence). The length of the CDR3 is 13 residues. The CDR3 here is CASAGPNGEKLFF. The CDR3 DNA is TGTGCCAGTGCCGGGCCGAACGGGGAAAAACTGTTTTTT.